The clone carrying this T cell receptor beta chain was seen a single time. This CDR3 has 13 residues. Germline V lookup: CDR1 MNHEY, CDR2 SVGAGI. V lost 6 bases, J lost 0 bases, and 6 bases lay in between. Runs used v3.0 of the immunoSEQ assay and were done at survey level. Profiling relied on immunoSEQ multiplex PCR, and the TCRdb table lists in-frame clones only, not all of them. The table shows approximately 33,000 clones, with 80% to 90% occurring only once. This record belongs to a study of long-term antiretroviral therapy in people with HIV. This chain joins TRBV6-5 and TRBJ1-5; D unresolved. This TCR came from a man between 18 and 29 years old with HIV. Sequenced material: unsorted PBMCs, taken 0.8 years before starting antiretroviral therapy. The CDR3 loop is CASSTSSNQPQHF. CDR3 bases: TGTGCCAGCAGCACTAGTAGCAATCAGCCCCAGCATTTT.